Below are 11 T cell receptor beta chains sequenced from a single sample in a study of CD8+ T cells in alopecia areata. It was cDNA, reverse transcribed from extracted RNA, that served as the sequencing template. The table came from immunoSEQ multiplex PCR; TCRdb's copy has only in-frame clones and leaves some out. Counted here are under 250,000 clones, approximately 67% occurring once; the ten biggest clones make up more than 1%. Treatment in this sample: oral pan-JAK inhibitor, 5-10 mg twice daily. Sample: CD4+ T cells sorted from blood, taken at approximately week 42, from a patient treated with tofacitinib. All receptors come from a human donor with alopecia areata.

The V and J genes are TRBV19 and TRBJ1-5; D gene uncertain. CDR3 size: 15 residues. The germline gives CDR1 LNHDA, CDR2 SQIVND (reference sequence). V was cut by 3 bases and J by 2 bases, with 11 bases left in between. The CDR3 loop reads CASSIGRGGNQPQHF. DNA of the CDR3: TGTGCCAGTAGTATTGGTCGCGGTGGCAATCAGCCCCAGCATTTT.

In nucleotides, the CDR3 is TGTGCCAGCAGCTTATCCGGCTATGGCTACACCTTC. It encodes CASSLSGYGYTF. This chain links TRBV11-2 with TRBJ1-2, with D uncertain. The CDR3 runs 12 residues. Trimming took 2 bases from V and 4 from J, leaving 5 bases between them. From germline, CDR1 is SGHAT and CDR2 FQNNGV.

The chain combines TRBV5-1 with TRBJ2-5, with 8 positions matching TRBD1. The CDR3 has 15 amino acids. Germline V gene sequence: CDR1 SGHRS, CDR2 YFSETQ. Losses at the gene ends were 0 bases for V and 5 bases for J; bases not matched to a gene: 6. CDR3 in amino acids: CASSLAAGGRETQYF. In DNA form, the CDR3 reads TGCGCCAGCAGCTTGGCGGCAGGGGGCAGGGAGACCCAGTACTTC.

This chain connects TRBV5-6 to TRBJ2-4; tentative D call: TRBD2 (5 bases). The CDR3 runs to 14 residues. CDR1 is SGHDT and CDR2 is YYEEEE in the germline V gene. V lost 2 bases and J 0 bases, leaving 6 bases between the germline ends. The CDR3 coding sequence is TGTGCCAGCAGCTTCCGGGGAGCCAAAAACATTCAGTACTTC. As protein: CASSFRGAKNIQYF.

This chain links TRBV27 with TRBJ2-3; maybe TRBD1 (6 bases). The germline V gene encodes CDR1 MNHEY and CDR2 SMNVEV (reference sequence). The CDR3 is 14 amino acids. The germline V and J ends were trimmed by 7 bases and 5 bases, with 16 bases remaining between them. The CDR3 loop reads CASTWGTLLDTQYF. The CDR3, as DNA: TGTGCCAGCACCTGGGGGACACTGCTAGATACGCAGTATTTT.

V is TRBV10-2 and J is TRBJ1-2, with D perhaps TRBD1 (5 bases). The V gene lost 3 bases and the J gene lost 8 bases, with 13 bases spanning the gap. CDR3 length equals 13 residues. Germline V gene sequence: CDR1 WSHSY, CDR2 SAAADI. CDR3 DNA: TGCGCCAGCAGTGACTCAGGGCTGGGGGGCTACACCTTC. It yields the protein CASSDSGLGGYTF.

The chain carries TRBV7-2 and TRBJ2-1; 9 bases are shared with TRBD2. Germline V gene sequence: CDR1 SGHTA, CDR2 FQGNSA. V was pared by 5 bases and J by 5 bases, with 7 bases of the junction left unmatched. The CDR3 has 15 amino acids. DNA for the CDR3: TGTGCCAGCAGCCCTCCTAGCGGGGAAAACAATGAGCAGTTCTTC. Protein sequence: CASSPPSGENNEQFF.

This clone has only a few counts. The V and J genes are TRBV5-1 and TRBJ2-4; a weak D match, TRBD1 (5 bases). The CDR3 contains 16 residues. Germline V gives CDR1 SGHRS, CDR2 YFSETQ. V was pared by 0 bases and J by 0 bases, with 10 bases between. CDR3 nucleotides: TGCGCCAGCAGCTTGGGACAGAACTTAGCCAAAAACATTCAGTACTTC. Encoded protein: CASSLGQNLAKNIQYF.

This clone was seen repeatedly, ten times or more. The genes are TRBV7-2 and TRBJ2-1, with D tentatively TRBD1 (7 bases). This CDR3 spans 19 amino acids. V lost 4 bases, J lost 0 bases, and 22 bases lay in between. Germline CDR1 is SGHTA and CDR2 is FQGNSA. CDR3 DNA sequence: TGTGCCAGCAGCTCCCCTGGATGGGCAGGGGGGAGCTCCTACAATGAGCAGTTCTTC. The encoded protein is CASSSPGWAGGSSYNEQFF.

This sequence joins TRBV6-5 and TRBJ1-6; perhaps TRBD1 as D (5 bases). Germline CDR1 and CDR2: MNHEY and SVGAGI. Trimming took off 2 bases at V and 8 bases at J, with 7 bases between the two ends. This CDR3 has 13 residues. CDR3 DNA: TGTGCCAGCAGTTACAAAGGGGATTCACCCCTCCACTTT. It codes for CASSYKGDSPLHF.

The V gene is TRBV4-3, the J gene TRBJ2-7; the D gene is possibly TRBD2 (5 bases). CDR3 size: 14 residues. Germline CDR1 is LGHNA and CDR2 is YSLEER. V lost 0 bases to trimming and J lost 2 bases, with 8 bases between them. CDR3 DNA: TGCGCCAGCAGCCAAGAGTCGGGGACCTACGAGCAGTACTTC. It is translated as CASSQESGTYEQYF.